The sequence of this T cell receptor (beta chain) was determined in a study of cytotoxic CD8 clonotypes in ibrutinib-treated CLL. This clone was observed a few times. Germline V CDR1 and CDR2: LNHDA, SQIVND (reference sequence). V lost 6 bases to trimming and J lost 0 bases; unmatched junction nucleotides: 11. The CDR3 has 16 residues. Here immunoSEQ multiplex PCR was the method, and the copy in TCRdb shows in-frame clones only, minus some. The data show hundreds of thousands of clones, about three quarters seen once. The chain joins TRBV19 to TRBJ2-7; TRBD2 aligns across 7 bases. The source material was PBMCs, sampled after 24 months of ibrutinib treatment. The TCR comes from a human donor with chronic lymphocytic leukemia. The CDR3 is CASSPRGSGNSYEQYF. In DNA, the CDR3 is TGTGCCAGTAGCCCCCGGGGGAGCGGGAACTCCTACGAGCAGTACTTC.